The rows below give T cell receptor beta chains drawn from one sample of a study of blood T cell repertoires in COVID-19. Sequencing was performed with immunoSEQ multiplex PCR; in TCRdb, only in-frame clones are kept and a portion is missing. The sample records approximately 120,000 clones, 60% to 85% being singletons. Sequencing used peripheral blood. All receptors come from a man older than 75 with acute or convalescent COVID-19. CDR3s include the opening cysteine and the closing phenylalanine or tryptophan. A D gene is named only where the DNA matches it firmly. Some rows have no size entry. The others give once, few or many, or a class for an expanded clone.

v_gene: TRBV6-1; d_gene: NA; abundance: NA; j_gene: TRBJ1-3; CDR3aa: CASSDGRLNSGNTIYF; CDR3nt: TGTGCCAGCAGTGATGGCAGGCTCAACTCTGGAAACACCATATATTTT
v_gene: TRBV2; d_gene: NA; abundance: NA; j_gene: TRBJ2-2; CDR3aa: CASGEGVGELFF; CDR3nt: TGTGCCAGCGGGGAGGGGGTCGGGGAGCTGTTTTTT
v_gene: TRBV27; d_gene: TRBD1; abundance: few; j_gene: TRBJ1-6; CDR3aa: CASRRSGGGNSPLHF; CDR3nt: TGTGCCAGCAGACGATCAGGGGGAGGTAATTCACCCCTCCACTTT
v_gene: TRBV5-1; d_gene: TRBD2; abundance: NA; j_gene: TRBJ2-3; CDR3aa: CASSGGLRTDTQYF; CDR3nt: TGCGCCAGCAGTGGGGGACTACGCACAGATACGCAGTATTTT
v_gene: TRBV6-2/TRBV6-3; d_gene: TRBD2; abundance: NA; j_gene: TRBJ2-7; CDR3aa: CASSLTSGAYEQYF; CDR3nt: TGTGCCAGCAGCCTTACTAGCGGGGCTTACGAGCAGTACTTC
v_gene: TRBV2; d_gene: TRBD2; abundance: NA; j_gene: TRBJ2-2; CDR3aa: CASSEAQGLGQGELFF; CDR3nt: TGTGCCAGCAGTGAAGCGCAGGGACTAGGTCAAGGGGAGCTGTTTTTT
v_gene: TRBV5-5; d_gene: TRBD1; abundance: once; j_gene: TRBJ2-3; CDR3aa: CASSPDRGRANTQYF; CDR3nt: TGTGCCAGCAGCCCGGACAGGGGCCGGGCGAATACGCAGTATTTT
v_gene: TRBV5-4; d_gene: TRBD1; abundance: NA; j_gene: TRBJ1-1; CDR3aa: CASTRGQVTEAFF; CDR3nt: TGTGCCAGCACCAGGGGGCAGGTCACTGAAGCTTTCTTT
v_gene: TRBV5-5; d_gene: NA; abundance: NA; j_gene: TRBJ1-5; CDR3aa: CASSLFPNQPQHF; CDR3nt: TGTGCCAGCAGCTTGTTCCCGAATCAGCCCCAGCATTTT
v_gene: TRBV6-5; d_gene: TRBD1; abundance: NA; j_gene: TRBJ1-4; CDR3aa: CASSSDRALRGEKLFF; CDR3nt: TGTGCCAGCAGTTCTGACAGGGCCCTCAGGGGTGAAAAACTGTTTTTT
v_gene: TRBV30; d_gene: TRBD1; abundance: NA; j_gene: TRBJ2-1; CDR3aa: CAWTGDRGNEQFF; CDR3nt: TGTGCCTGGACGGGGGACAGGGGGAATGAGCAGTTCTTC
v_gene: TRBV6-2/TRBV6-3; d_gene: TRBD1; abundance: NA; j_gene: TRBJ1-2; CDR3aa: CASSPTGVNYGYTF; CDR3nt: TGTGCCAGCAGTCCGACAGGGGTCAACTATGGCTACACCTTC
v_gene: TRBV10-3; d_gene: TRBD2; abundance: NA; j_gene: TRBJ2-1; CDR3aa: CAISEKRSGGFGNEQFF; CDR3nt: TGTGCCATCAGTGAAAAAAGGAGCGGGGGGTTTGGAAATGAGCAGTTCTTC
v_gene: TRBV6-1; d_gene: TRBD2; abundance: NA; j_gene: TRBJ2-5; CDR3aa: CASSGPVRGRRETQYF; CDR3nt: TGTGCCAGCAGTGGCCCCGTGCGGGGGAGAAGGGAGACCCAGTACTTC
v_gene: TRBV6-5; d_gene: TRBD1; abundance: NA; j_gene: TRBJ1-6; CDR3aa: CASRRGTGGSPLHF; CDR3nt: TGTGCCAGCAGGCGAGGGACAGGGGGCTCACCCCTCCACTTT
v_gene: TRBV3-1/TRBV3-2; d_gene: NA; abundance: few; j_gene: TRBJ2-6; CDR3aa: CASSQVGRSNSGANVLTF; CDR3nt: TGTGCCAGCAGCCAAGTTGGCAGGTCTAACTCTGGGGCCAACGTCCTGACTTTC
v_gene: TRBV2; d_gene: NA; abundance: NA; j_gene: TRBJ2-3; CDR3aa: CASAGSTDTQYF; CDR3nt: TGTGCCAGCGCCGGGAGCACAGATACGCAGTATTTT
v_gene: TRBV20-1; d_gene: NA; abundance: NA; j_gene: TRBJ1-5; CDR3aa: CSASRQGGNQPQHF; CDR3nt: TGCAGTGCTAGTCGGCAGGGTGGAAATCAGCCCCAGCATTTT
v_gene: TRBV18; d_gene: TRBD1; abundance: NA; j_gene: TRBJ2-2; CDR3aa: CASSPLGQGTNTGELFF; CDR3nt: TGTGCCAGCTCACCACTCGGACAGGGGACGAACACCGGGGAGCTGTTTTTT
v_gene: TRBV27; d_gene: NA; abundance: NA; j_gene: TRBJ2-7; CDR3aa: CASSLSHTYEQYF; CDR3nt: TGTGCCAGCAGTTTAAGCCATACTTACGAGCAGTACTTC
v_gene: TRBV5-1; d_gene: NA; abundance: NA; j_gene: TRBJ2-5; CDR3aa: CASSLAQGRPETQYF; CDR3nt: TGCGCCAGCAGCTTGGCCCAGGGGCGTCCAGAGACCCAGTACTTC
v_gene: TRBV9; d_gene: NA; abundance: NA; j_gene: TRBJ1-6; CDR3aa: CASSLGGGDSYNSPLHF; CDR3nt: TGTGCCAGCAGCTTAGGGGGGGGAGACTCCTATAATTCACCCCTCCACTTT
v_gene: TRBV28; d_gene: TRBD1; abundance: NA; j_gene: TRBJ1-6; CDR3aa: CASRTGVEHSPLHF; CDR3nt: TGTGCCAGCAGGACAGGGGTAGAGCATTCACCCCTCCACTTT
v_gene: TRBV6-1; d_gene: NA; abundance: NA; j_gene: TRBJ1-2; CDR3aa: CASSEVLFGGGGTNYGYTF; CDR3nt: TGTGCCAGCAGTGAAGTCTTATTTGGGGGCGGAGGTACTAACTATGGCTACACCTTC
v_gene: TRBV10-3; d_gene: NA; abundance: few; j_gene: TRBJ1-1; CDR3aa: CAIRAGQMNTEAFF; CDR3nt: TGTGCCATCAGAGCAGGACAGATGAACACTGAAGCTTTCTTT
v_gene: TRBV6-5; d_gene: TRBD2; abundance: NA; j_gene: TRBJ2-3; CDR3aa: CASRWGLADTDTQYF; CDR3nt: TGTGCCAGCAGGTGGGGACTAGCGGACACAGATACGCAGTATTTT
v_gene: TRBV28; d_gene: TRBD1; abundance: NA; j_gene: TRBJ1-2; CDR3aa: CASSSWTGRSLYGYTF; CDR3nt: TGTGCCAGCAGTTCCTGGACAGGGCGATCCCTCTATGGCTACACCTTC
v_gene: TRBV9; d_gene: TRBD1; abundance: NA; j_gene: TRBJ1-1; CDR3aa: CASSPGTATEAFF; CDR3nt: TGTGCCAGCAGCCCCGGGACAGCCACTGAAGCTTTCTTT
v_gene: TRBV10-3; d_gene: NA; abundance: NA; j_gene: TRBJ1-1; CDR3aa: CAIRGDYTEAFF; CDR3nt: TGTGCCATCAGGGGAGACTACACTGAAGCTTTCTTT
v_gene: TRBV2; d_gene: NA; abundance: NA; j_gene: TRBJ2-3; CDR3aa: CASSALRLSTDTQYF; CDR3nt: TGTGCCAGCAGTGCCCTACGTTTAAGCACAGATACGCAGTATTTT
v_gene: TRBV19; d_gene: NA; abundance: few; j_gene: TRBJ2-1; CDR3aa: CASSNGQYNEQFF; CDR3nt: TGTGCCAGTAGCAACGGACAGTACAATGAGCAGTTCTTC
v_gene: TRBV7-9; d_gene: TRBD1; abundance: once; j_gene: TRBJ2-5; CDR3aa: CASSYRQGAGETQYF; CDR3nt: TGTGCCAGCAGCTACAGACAGGGGGCCGGTGAGACCCAGTACTTC
v_gene: TRBV7-9; d_gene: NA; abundance: NA; j_gene: TRBJ2-7; CDR3aa: CASSSTYEQYF; CDR3nt: TGTGCCAGCAGTTCGACTTACGAGCAGTACTTC
v_gene: TRBV14; d_gene: TRBD2; abundance: NA; j_gene: TRBJ2-3; CDR3aa: CASSQGLAYTQYF; CDR3nt: TGTGCCAGCAGCCAAGGACTAGCATATACGCAGTATTTT
v_gene: TRBV19; d_gene: NA; abundance: NA; j_gene: TRBJ2-5; CDR3aa: CASSMGPQGGETQYF; CDR3nt: TGTGCCAGTAGTATGGGACCACAGGGTGGGGAGACCCAGTACTTC
v_gene: TRBV9; d_gene: NA; abundance: NA; j_gene: TRBJ1-1; CDR3aa: CASSPGHLNTEAFF; CDR3nt: TGTGCCAGCAGCCCGGGACATTTGAACACTGAAGCTTTCTTT
v_gene: TRBV4-2; d_gene: NA; abundance: NA; j_gene: TRBJ1-2; CDR3aa: CASSQDSPGRGGGYGYTF; CDR3nt: TGTGCCAGCAGCCAAGATAGCCCTGGGAGGGGCGGTGGCTATGGCTACACCTTC
v_gene: TRBV5-1; d_gene: NA; abundance: few; j_gene: TRBJ1-3; CDR3aa: CASSLAAWPGDTIYF; CDR3nt: TGCGCCAGCAGCTTGGCCGCGTGGCCCGGGGACACCATATATTTT
v_gene: TRBV6-4; d_gene: TRBD2; abundance: NA; j_gene: TRBJ2-3; CDR3aa: CASSEADGGTDTQYF; CDR3nt: TGTGCCAGCAGTGAAGCAGACGGGGGGACAGATACGCAGTATTTT
v_gene: TRBV7-9; d_gene: NA; abundance: NA; j_gene: TRBJ2-7; CDR3aa: CASSLGGADYEQYF; CDR3nt: TGTGCCAGCAGCTTAGGGGGAGCAGATTACGAGCAGTACTTC
v_gene: TRBV5-1; d_gene: NA; abundance: NA; j_gene: TRBJ2-7; CDR3aa: CASSSLRAGAYEQYF; CDR3nt: TGCGCCAGCAGCTCCCTTCGGGCAGGGGCCTACGAGCAGTACTTC
v_gene: TRBV3-1/TRBV3-2; d_gene: NA; abundance: NA; j_gene: TRBJ2-6; CDR3aa: CASSQDQTGANVLTF; CDR3nt: TGTGCCAGCAGCCAAGATCAGACTGGGGCCAACGTCCTGACTTTC
v_gene: TRBV3-1/TRBV3-2; d_gene: TRBD1; abundance: NA; j_gene: TRBJ2-7; CDR3aa: CASSRGTGVHEQYF; CDR3nt: TGTGCCAGCAGCCGGGGGACAGGGGTCCACGAGCAGTACTTC
v_gene: TRBV29-1; d_gene: NA; abundance: NA; j_gene: TRBJ2-7; CDR3aa: CSAGDGYYEQYF; CDR3nt: TGCAGCGCTGGAGACGGGTACTACGAGCAGTACTTC
v_gene: TRBV7-2; d_gene: TRBD2; abundance: NA; j_gene: TRBJ2-1; CDR3aa: CASSLDSGAYNEQFF; CDR3nt: TGTGCCAGCAGCTTAGATAGCGGGGCCTACAATGAGCAGTTCTTC
v_gene: TRBV11-2; d_gene: TRBD1; abundance: NA; j_gene: TRBJ2-2; CDR3aa: CASSRDDRVGAGELFF; CDR3nt: TGTGCCAGCAGTCGTGACGACAGGGTAGGGGCCGGGGAGCTGTTTTTT
v_gene: TRBV5-5; d_gene: TRBD1; abundance: NA; j_gene: TRBJ1-2; CDR3aa: CASSGEGGSYGYTF; CDR3nt: TGTGCCAGCAGCGGAGAAGGGGGCAGCTATGGCTACACCTTC
v_gene: TRBV4-1; d_gene: NA; abundance: NA; j_gene: TRBJ2-7; CDR3aa: CASSQGPTGQPLGGYEQYF; CDR3nt: TGCGCCAGCAGCCAAGGACCGACGGGTCAACCTCTCGGGGGCTACGAGCAGTACTTC
v_gene: TRBV19; d_gene: NA; abundance: once; j_gene: TRBJ1-5; CDR3aa: CASSDPGTNQPQHF; CDR3nt: TGTGCCAGTTCGGATCCGGGGACTAATCAGCCCCAGCATTTT
v_gene: TRBV18; d_gene: TRBD2; abundance: NA; j_gene: TRBJ2-3; CDR3aa: CASSASGGTWTDTQYF; CDR3nt: TGTGCCAGCTCAGCGAGCGGGGGGACTTGGACAGATACGCAGTATTTT
v_gene: TRBV4-2; d_gene: NA; abundance: NA; j_gene: TRBJ2-5; CDR3aa: CASSQGYTGSETQYF; CDR3nt: TGTGCCAGCAGCCAAGGGTACACAGGGAGTGAGACCCAGTACTTC
v_gene: TRBV2; d_gene: TRBD1; abundance: NA; j_gene: TRBJ1-6; CDR3aa: CASTKRDSSSPLHF; CDR3nt: TGTGCCAGCACAAAACGGGACAGCTCTTCACCCCTCCACTTT
v_gene: TRBV3-1/TRBV3-2; d_gene: NA; abundance: NA; j_gene: TRBJ1-3; CDR3aa: CASSPGTPSGNTIYF; CDR3nt: TGTGCCAGCAGCCCCGGGACACCCTCTGGAAACACCATATATTTT
v_gene: TRBV30; d_gene: TRBD1; abundance: many; j_gene: TRBJ1-5; CDR3aa: CAWSADRGGNQPQHF; CDR3nt: TGTGCCTGGAGCGCCGACAGGGGCGGCAATCAGCCCCAGCATTTT
v_gene: TRBV2; d_gene: TRBD1; abundance: once; j_gene: TRBJ1-4; CDR3aa: CASGTGESRFNEKLFF; CDR3nt: TGTGCCAGCGGCACAGGGGAGTCCCGTTTTAATGAAAAACTGTTTTTT
v_gene: TRBV2; d_gene: NA; abundance: few; j_gene: TRBJ1-2; CDR3aa: CASSDGSGGAIWGYTF; CDR3nt: TGTGCCAGCAGTGATGGGTCGGGGGGCGCGATCTGGGGCTACACCTTC
v_gene: TRBV11-2; d_gene: TRBD1; abundance: NA; j_gene: TRBJ2-5; CDR3aa: CASSVGQPAETQYF; CDR3nt: TGTGCCAGCAGCGTGGGACAGCCGGCTGAGACCCAGTACTTC
v_gene: TRBV5-4; d_gene: NA; abundance: few; j_gene: TRBJ2-2; CDR3aa: CASSLDRATGELFF; CDR3nt: TGTGCCAGCAGCTTGGACAGGGCCACCGGGGAGCTGTTTTTT